This T cell receptor (beta chain) was sequenced during a study of cytomegalovirus exposure and HLA in healthy donors. Findings of the study overall: Later, TCR association rates were found to vary by HLA locus, highest for DRB1 and lowest for HLA-C. What TCR beta sequences reportedly achieved was accurate prediction of HLA-A and HLA-B alleles in most subjects.

The study ran its PCR with 60 Vbeta and 13 Jbeta primers. Generated by immunoSEQ multiplex PCR, the TCRdb table keeps only in-frame clones and is missing some. The data show approximately 140,000 clones, more than 75% seen once. On this clone: Its cognate antigen is unknown.

V was trimmed by 6 bases and J by 10 bases, leaving 19 bases between them. The CDR3 spans 14 residues. CDR1 SGHRS and CDR2 YFSETQ come from the germline V gene. J is TRBJ1-4 and V is TRBV5-1; D may be TRBD1 (6 bases). This receptor was identified in a woman in her thirties or forties in good health and CMV-seropositive. Material: PBMCs. CDR3 amino acids: CASTGGGGARKLFF. In nucleotides, the CDR3 is TGCGCCAGCACCGGTGGCGGGGGCGCGAGAAAACTGTTTTTT.